This TCR beta chain was captured in a study of T cells in Graves' hyperthyroidism and ophthalmopathy. This CDR3 contains 12 residues. Trimming stripped 6 bases from V and 6 bases from J, with 10 bases between. From germline, CDR1 is SGHVS and CDR2 FNYEAQ. It was RNA transcripts that yielded the amplified TCR beta CDR3 regions. Primed by the HTBI set, a first-round RT-PCR was run on the TCR CDR3. TCRdb reprocessed the multiplex PCR reads with MiXCR, giving one entry per CDR3 protein. The table lists more than 550,000 distinct CDR3 sequences, roughly a sixth of them singletons, with around 17% in the top ten. This clonotype occurred many times. Its cognate antigen is unknown. Study findings and constraints: The model identified upcoming ophthalmopathy a median around 6 months ahead of onset.

The chain joins TRBV7-6 to TRBJ2-3; D gene uncertain. The receptor was isolated from a woman aged 45-60 years with Graves' hyperthyroidism that later progressed to Graves' ophthalmopathy. Material for sequencing was blood. CDR3 sequence (DNA): TGTGCCAGCAGTTCCCTGGGGGATACGCAGTATTTT. Protein product: CASSSLGDTQYF.